A single sample is the source of the 10 T cell receptor beta chains below, sequenced in a study of T cell repertoires in cytomegalovirus infection. TCRdb re-called the reads through MiXCR, storing one row per CDR3 protein. The table records hundreds of thousands of distinct CDR3 sequences, 9.6% of them present only once. Material: PBMCs. The receptor source for this set is a human donor in good health (CMV status not recorded). Some clones in this sample may be carry-over from other donors' samples.

At least ten counts were recorded for this clonotype. This chain joins TRBV6-2 or TRBV6-3 and TRBJ2-2, with D unclear. This CDR3 contains 16 residues. Germline assignment: CDR1 MNHEY and CDR2 SVGEGT. V was pared by 2 bases and J by 5 bases, with 15 bases between. CDR3 region: CASSYVSPERTGELFF. The CDR3 bases are TGTGCCAGCAGTTACGTTTCGCCCGAAAGGACCGGGGAGCTGTTTTTT.

This clonotype was seen only a few times. The chain uses TRBV5-1 and TRBJ2-3; no definite D call. Germline V lookup: CDR1 SGHRS, CDR2 YFSETQ. V was clipped by 0 bases and J by 0 bases, with 8 bases between them. The CDR3 covers 15 residues. DNA for the CDR3: TGCGCCAGCAGCTTGGAACAGCCTAGCACAGATACGCAGTATTTT. It translates to CASSLEQPSTDTQYF.

This clonotype has at least ten counts. This chain connects TRBV7-9 to TRBJ2-7; D possibly corresponds to TRBD1 (5 bases). The germline gives CDR1 SEHNR, CDR2 FQNEAQ (reference sequence). This CDR3 has 13 amino acids. V was clipped by 5 bases and J by 6 bases, with 14 bases between them. The CDR3 DNA is TGTGCCAGCAGCCCCCCCGGCAGGGCCGAGCAGTACGTC. This sequence encodes CASSPPGRAEQYV.

In its sample, this clonotype was seen many times. CDR3: CSARDRETQYF. As DNA, the CDR3 is TGCAGTGCTAGAGATAGGGAGACCCAGTACTTC. The chain carries TRBV20-1 and TRBJ2-5; no clear D gene. The germline V gene encodes CDR1 DFQATT and CDR2 SNEGSKA (reference sequence). V was shortened by 0 bases and J by 5 bases, with 4 bases between the two germline ends. The CDR3 is 11 amino acids.

The chain is built from TRBV20-1 and TRBJ1-5; D remains unclear. This CDR3 has 15 residues. Germline CDR1 is DFQATT and CDR2 is SNEGSKA (reference sequence). V lost 0 bases and J 7 bases, leaving 16 bases between the germline ends. CDR3 nucleotide sequence: TGCAGTGCTAGAGATTCCCCCGAGCGGATCCAGCCCCAGCATTTT. Amino acids: CSARDSPERIQPQHF.

This clonotype was counted many times. The chain recombines TRBV7-6 with TRBJ2-3; 10 bases fit TRBD2. The length of the CDR3 is 15 residues. CDR1 is SGHVS, CDR2 FNYEAQ, per germline. V lost 7 bases to trimming and J lost 1 base; unmatched junction nucleotides: 5. CDR3 region: CASTSGTSGTDTQYF. Written as DNA, the CDR3 is TGTGCCAGCACATCCGGGACTAGCGGCACAGATACGCAGTATTTT.

Ten or more counts support this clonotype. The chain joins TRBV27 to TRBJ2-4, with a weak D call TRBD1 (5 bases). CDR3 length equals 13 residues. CDR1 and CDR2 (germline): MNHEY, SMNVEV (reference sequence). The ends were cut back, 10 bases at V and 8 bases at J, with 18 bases in the middle. CDR3 sequence: CATATLLGDIQYF. The CDR3 coding sequence is TGTGCCACCGCGACACTCCTAGGGGACATTCAGTACTTC.

The table lists this clonotype with many counts. The CDR3 bases are TGCAGTGCTAGAGCCGGAGGGGGAGGCACTGAAGCTTTCTTT. This translates into CSARAGGGGTEAFF. The rearrangement uses TRBV20-1 and TRBJ1-1; the D gene is possibly TRBD1 (6 bases). In germline, CDR1 is DFQATT, CDR2 SNEGSKA (reference sequence). The CDR3 loop spans 14 amino acids. Trimming stripped 1 base from V and 4 bases from J, with 13 bases between.

This clonotype was picked up many times. This rearrangement joins TRBV20-1 to TRBJ2-1; 11 positions agree with TRBD1. The germline CDR1 and CDR2 sequences are DFQATT and SNEGSKA (reference sequence). V lost 1 base to trimming and J lost 4 bases; unmatched junction nucleotides: 6. The CDR3 is made up of 16 amino acids. In DNA, the CDR3 is TGCAGTGCTAGAGGGCCCGGGACAGGGGGTTACAATGAGCAGTTCTTC. The encoded protein is CSARGPGTGGYNEQFF.

The rearrangement joins TRBV28 to TRBJ1-5, with D tentatively TRBD1 (5 bases). Germline lookup yields CDR1 MDHEN and CDR2 SYDVKM. The CDR3 consists of 17 residues. The ends were cut back, 5 bases at V and 1 base at J, with 18 bases in the middle. The CDR3 spells CASSLIADSRSNQPQHF. The CDR3 coding sequence is TGTGCCAGCAGTCTTATAGCCGACAGTCGGAGCAATCAGCCCCAGCATTTT.